Each of the 22 T cell receptor beta chains below was sequenced from the same sample in a study of blood T cell repertoires in COVID-19. The data were produced by immunoSEQ multiplex PCR, yet TCRdb's version contains in-frame clones alone and is incomplete. The table lists around 250,000 clones, around 90% of them singletons, with roughly 0.92% in the top ten. The sequencing sample was made of peripheral blood. These receptors were collected from a woman in her forties who had recovered from COVID-19.

The chain joins TRBV21-1 to TRBJ2-7; the listed D gene, TRBD1, was not tested against the DNA. TRBV21-1 is designated a pseudogene. The CDR3 is 16 residues long. This CDR3 is CASSKEEGRDPYEQYF. For the CDR3, the DNA is TGTGCCAGCAGCAAAGAGGAAGGCAGGGATCCCTACGAGCAGTACTTC.

The rearrangement uses TRBV5-1 and TRBJ2-7; 8 nucleotides agree with TRBD2. The V gene end was trimmed by 8 bases and the J gene end by 3 bases; junction bases not matched to a gene: 4. This CDR3 region has 12 residues. Germline V gene sequence: CDR1 SGHRS, CDR2 YFSETQ. This chain's CDR3 is CARGLGSYEQYF. DNA of the CDR3: TGCGCCAGGGGACTAGGTAGCTACGAGCAGTACTTC.

The rearrangement uses TRBV24-1 and TRBJ2-1; the match to TRBD2 covers 8 bases. The CDR3 extends over 17 amino acids. V was clipped by 4 bases and J by 0 bases; unmatched bases: 7. In germline, CDR1 is KGHDR, CDR2 SFDVKD. CDR3 sequence: CATSDRSGTSSYNEQFF. The CDR3 DNA follows: TGTGCCACCAGTGACCGTAGCGGGACCAGCTCCTACAATGAGCAGTTCTTC.

Worth noting for this clone: The germline gene is not matched at one end of the junction; a read error may be the cause. This chain links TRBV7-8 with TRBJ2-5, with 9 bases fitting TRBD1. The germline gives CDR1 SGHVS, CDR2 FQNEAQ. This CDR3 contains 15 residues. The CDR3 nucleotides read TGTGCCAGCAGCGAACCCGGGACAGGGTGGGCCCCCCACTACTTC. This encodes CASSEPGTGWAPHYF. The full variable domain, completed using reference TRBV7-8 and TRBJ2-5, is GAGVSQSPRYKVAKRGQDVALRCDPISGHVSLFWYQQALGQGPEFLTYFQNEAQLDKSGLPSDRFFAERPEGSVSTLKIQRTQQEDSAVYLCASSEPGTGWAPHYFGPGTRLLVL.

V usage is TRBV2 and J usage is TRBJ2-5, with 10 positions matching TRBD1. Per the germline V gene, CDR1 is SNHLY and CDR2 is FYNNEI. The CDR3 is 12 amino acids. J gave up 7 bases and V 7 bases, and 3 bases lay outside the gene matches. CDR3 DNA: TGTGCCAGCACCCGGACAGGGGGGACCCAGTACTTC. Protein sequence: CASTRTGGTQYF.

The chain joins TRBV6-2 or TRBV6-3 to TRBJ1-1; D unclear. The CDR3 loop spans 15 amino acids. Trimming removed 2 bases from V and 5 bases from J, with 15 bases in between. Germline loops: CDR1 MNHEY, CDR2 SVGEGT. The CDR3 DNA is TGTGCCAGCAGTTACCCCGGTACCCGAGGGACTGAAGCTTTCTTT. Translation gives CASSYPGTRGTEAFF.

The DNA for the CDR3 is TGTGCCAGCTCACCAGAACAGGGAAAGTTGAGCGAGCAGTACTTC. It translates to CASSPEQGKLSEQYF. The chain carries TRBV18 and TRBJ2-7; perhaps TRBD1 as D (6 bases). There are 15 residues in the CDR3. The germline V gene encodes CDR1 KGHSH and CDR2 LQKENI. Trimming took 2 bases from V and 6 from J, leaving 17 bases between them.

The chain is built from TRBV28 and TRBJ2-7; D is ambiguous. CDR3 size: 12 residues. V lost 5 bases to trimming and J lost 2 bases, with 7 bases between them. From germline, CDR1 is MDHEN and CDR2 SYDVKM. The CDR3 nucleotides are TGTGCCAGCAGTACGGTCACCTACGAGCAGTACTTC. This codes for CASSTVTYEQYF.

This clone was detected only once. V is TRBV2 and J is TRBJ2-7; 9 bases are a match to TRBD1. The trim removed 7 bases at V and 4 bases at J, leaving 5 bases unmatched. Germline CDR1 is SNHLY and CDR2 is FYNNEI. The CDR3 loop spans 13 amino acids. The CDR3 is CASKRDREYEQYF. The CDR3 coding sequence is TGTGCCAGCAAGCGGGACAGGGAGTACGAGCAGTACTTC.

The chain carries TRBV5-1 and TRBJ1-4; D is ambiguous. V was cut by 0 bases and J by 3 bases, with 12 bases left in between. Germline V gene sequence: CDR1 SGHRS, CDR2 YFSETQ. The CDR3 is made up of 16 amino acids. CDR3 loop: CASSLAASAANEKLFF. In DNA, the CDR3 is TGCGCCAGCAGCTTGGCAGCTTCCGCGGCTAATGAAAAACTGTTTTTT.

This clone occurred once. CDR3 sequence (DNA): TGTGCCAGCAGTGATCGATCATCCCGAGGCACTGAAGCTTTCTTT. Amino acid sequence: CASSDRSSRGTEAFF. The J gene is TRBJ1-1, the V gene TRBV2; D remains ambiguous. CDR3 length: 15 amino acids. V lost 3 bases, J lost 4 bases, and 15 bases lay in between. Germline assignment: CDR1 SNHLY and CDR2 FYNNEI.

This sequence joins TRBV7-3 and TRBJ2-3; 8 nucleotides match TRBD2. The CDR3 runs 16 residues. Germline V gene data show CDR1 as SGHTA and CDR2 as FQGTGA. The junction had 7 bases not matched to a gene; V was cut back by 1 base and J by 4 bases. The DNA for the CDR3 is TGTGCCAGCAGCTTAAGGGGAGCGGGAGTGGCAGATACGCAGTATTTT. This codes for CASSLRGAGVADTQYF.

The chain recombines TRBV6-5 with TRBJ1-2; D may be TRBD1 (5 bases). The CDR3 loop spans 13 amino acids. CDR1 is MNHEY and CDR2 is SVGAGI in the germline V gene. The germline V and J ends were trimmed by 7 bases and 3 bases, with 12 bases remaining between them. CDR3 protein: CASTGGGYYGYTF. The CDR3 bases are TGTGCCAGCACCGGTGGGGGGTACTATGGCTACACCTTC.

This sequence joins TRBV6-6 and TRBJ2-7; TRBD1 is a possible D gene (6 bases). Germline CDR1 MNHNY, CDR2 SVGAGI (reference sequence). V shed 6 bases and J shed 2 bases, with 14 bases lying between them. This CDR3 is built from 14 residues. Here the CDR3 reads CASREGTWTYEQYF. The CDR3 DNA reads TGTGCCAGCAGAGAAGGGACATGGACCTACGAGCAGTACTTC.

This chain joins TRBV6-1 and TRBJ2-7; D may be TRBD2 (5 bases). The CDR3 extends over 14 amino acids. The V gene's germline CDR1 is MNHNS and CDR2 SASEGT. V lost 2 bases and J lost 2, with 10 bases in between. Written as DNA, the CDR3 is TGTGCCAGCAGTGAATTGGAGGAAACCTACGAGCAGTACTTC. This encodes CASSELEETYEQYF.

The gene calls are TRBV19 and TRBJ2-3, with 11 bases identical to TRBD2. This CDR3 has 15 amino acids. CDR1 and CDR2 from the germline V gene are LNHDA and SQIVND (reference sequence). Losses at the gene ends were 4 bases for V and 3 bases for J; bases not matched to a gene: 3. CDR3 bases: TGTGCCAGTAGTAAGGTAGCGGGAGGGACAGATACGCAGTATTTT. Encoded protein: CASSKVAGGTDTQYF.

The chain recombines TRBV2 with TRBJ1-5, with 8 bases matching TRBD1. This CDR3 is built from 16 residues. The V and J ends lost 5 bases and 6 bases, in that order; junction bases with no gene match: 12. Germline V gene sequence: CDR1 SNHLY, CDR2 FYNNEI. CDR3 in amino acids: CASSWTGTEISQPQHF. Here the CDR3 DNA reads TGTGCCAGCAGTTGGACAGGGACGGAGATTTCTCAGCCCCAGCATTTT.

The rearrangement uses TRBV19 and TRBJ2-2; the D gene is possibly TRBD2 (5 bases). V lost 10 bases and J lost 3, with 15 bases in between. There are 14 residues in the CDR3. The germline V gene has CDR1 LNHDA and CDR2 SQIVND (reference sequence). CDR3 coding DNA: TGTGCCACCCAGACCCCGGGGTACACCGGGGAGCTGTTTTTT. This translates into CATQTPGYTGELFF.

The chain links TRBV19 to TRBJ1-1; 7 bases fit TRBD1. V gave up 3 bases and J gave up 11 bases; unmatched junction bases: 15. CDR3 length: 15 residues. CDR1 is LNHDA and CDR2 is SQIVND in the germline V gene (reference sequence). CDR3 in amino acids: CASSMTGLGNLDAFF. CDR3 coding DNA: TGTGCCAGTAGTATGACAGGGTTAGGAAACTTGGACGCTTTCTTT.

V usage is TRBV28 and J usage is TRBJ2-2, with 8 positions matching TRBD1. There are 15 residues in the CDR3. The V and J ends lost 5 bases and 6 bases, in that order; junction bases with no gene match: 8. Germline CDR1 MDHEN, CDR2 SYDVKM. CDR3 residues: CASSLTDRAAGELFF. The DNA for the CDR3 is TGTGCCAGCAGTCTAACGGACAGGGCGGCCGGGGAGCTGTTTTTT. Together with reference TRBV28 and TRBJ2-2, the CDR3 gives the full variable domain: DVKVTQSSRYLVKRTGEKVFLECVQDMDHENMFWYRQDPGLGLRLIYFSYDVKMKEKGDIPEGYSVSREKKERFSLILESASTNQTSMYLCASSLTDRAAGELFFGEGSRLTVL.

V usage is TRBV9 and J usage is TRBJ1-2, with 9 bases identical to TRBD1. V was clipped by 3 bases and J by 4 bases; unmatched bases: 7. The CDR3 is 15 residues long. Germline assignment: CDR1 SGDLS and CDR2 YYNGEE. The CDR3 nucleotides read TGTGCCAGCAGCGCCGGGGACAGGGCTACCTATGGCTACACCTTC. Translating gives CASSAGDRATYGYTF. Complete variable domain (other parts from reference TRBV9 and TRBJ1-2): DSGVTQTPKHLITATGQRVTLRCSPRSGDLSVYWYQQSLDQGLQFLIQYYNGEERAKGNILERFSAQQFPDLHSELNLSSLELGDSALYFCASSAGDRATYGYTFGSGTRLTVV.

The chain has TRBV9 and TRBJ2-1; 7 bases are a match to TRBD2. The V gene's germline CDR1 is SGDLS and CDR2 YYNGEE. There are 15 residues in the CDR3. Germline trimming cut 2 bases from V and 4 bases from J; bases unmatched to any gene: 6. CDR3 in DNA: TGTGCCAGCAGCGTTGAGGGAGGGTCATACAATGAGCAGTTCTTC. Amino acids: CASSVEGGSYNEQFF.